One sample yielded the 16 T cell receptor beta chains listed below, sequenced in a study of beta chain features in type 1 diabetes. General study points: People with Type 1 diabetes carried modestly yet significantly shorter TCRB CDR3s in all four CD4+ subsets.

What was sequenced were expressed TCRB transcripts, since all of the isolated RNA had been reverse transcribed. Assay: immunoSEQ multiplex PCR; the TCRdb copy retains only in-frame clones and omits some. The sample carries 600,000 to 700,000 clones, roughly an eighth recorded once. Their antigens remain unidentified. The sequencing input was naive CD4+ T cells from blood. Receptors originate from a young man with type 1 diabetes.

The genes are TRBV29-1 and TRBJ2-6; D not resolved. Trimming removed 7 bases from V and 4 bases from J, with 14 bases in between. This CDR3 has 14 amino acids. CDR1 is SQVTM, CDR2 ANQGSEA, per germline. CDR3 nucleotides: TGCAGCGCCCTCGGAGAGGTGGGGGCCAACGTCCTGACTTTC. This translates into CSALGEVGANVLTF.

The V call is TRBV6-5, the J call TRBJ1-5; D unclear. Germline V gene sequence: CDR1 MNHEY, CDR2 SVGAGI. CDR3 size: 14 residues. With 6 bases removed from V and 2 bases from J, the gap between germline ends came to 11 bases. CDR3 DNA sequence: TGTGCCAGCAGCCTTAGAGAGGGCAATCAGCCCCAGCATTTT. Residues: CASSLREGNQPQHF.

V and J are TRBV7-9 and TRBJ2-1; D unresolved. The V end was cut by 0 bases, the J end by 8 bases, with 8 bases between. The CDR3 sequence is 13 residues long. Germline values: CDR1 SEHNR, CDR2 FQNEAQ (reference sequence). This chain's CDR3 is CASSLAVPDEQFF. The CDR3 bases are TGTGCCAGCAGCTTAGCAGTCCCCGATGAGCAGTTCTTC.

The chain links TRBV28 to TRBJ1-5; D call uncertain. V lost 3 bases and J 0 bases, leaving 12 bases between the germline ends. CDR3 length equals 16 residues. Germline V gives CDR1 MDHEN, CDR2 SYDVKM. Written as DNA, the CDR3 is TGTGCCAGCAGTTTCCGTGAGTCTTATAGCAATCAGCCCCAGCATTTT. Translated: CASSFRESYSNQPQHF.

The genes are TRBV5-8 and TRBJ2-3, with D possibly TRBD1 on 6 matching bases. Germline V gives CDR1 SGHTS, CDR2 YDEGEE. This CDR3 comprises 13 residues. The CDR3 DNA reads as TGTCTGACCGGGACACCAAGCACAGATACGCAGTATTTT. This gives the protein CLTGTPSTDTQYF.

A few counts support this clone. The chain joins TRBV11-1 to TRBJ1-2, with 9 nucleotides matching TRBD1. CDR1 is SGHAT, CDR2 FQDESV, per germline (reference sequence). V shed 5 bases, J shed 2 bases, and the junction held 9 bases outside the gene matches. The CDR3 runs to 16 residues. Here the CDR3 DNA reads TGTGCCAGCAGCGGAGGACAGGGGATTCCCAACTATGGCTACACCTTC. Translating gives CASSGGQGIPNYGYTF.

In this sample, this clone turned up a few times. The CDR3 region is CASSSDSQNIQYF. CDR3 coding DNA: TGTGCCAGCAGCTCGGACAGTCAAAACATTCAGTACTTC. This chain uses TRBV11-2 with TRBJ2-4; D is perhaps TRBD1 (6 bases). The CDR3 is 13 residues long. The germline CDR1 and CDR2 sequences are SGHAT and FQNNGV. Trimming cost V 4 bases and J 5 bases, with 9 bases left between them.

The CDR3 DNA is TGTGCCAGCAGGGACAACAACTATGGCTACACCTTC. Its protein product is CASRDNNYGYTF. The V gene is TRBV2, the J gene TRBJ1-2, with a tentative D call TRBD1 (5 bases). Trimming shortened V by 6 bases and J by 2 bases, and 7 bases separated the two germline ends. The CDR3 covers 12 residues. The germline CDR1 and CDR2 sequences are SNHLY and FYNNEI.

V is TRBV6-1 and J is TRBJ1-4; no clear D. The CDR3 spans 16 residues. V shed 2 bases and J shed 0 bases, with 10 bases lying between them. The germline gives CDR1 MNHNS, CDR2 SASEGT. Here the CDR3 DNA reads TGTGCCAGCAGTGAAATTGTCCCAGCAACTAATGAAAAACTGTTTTTT. Its translation is CASSEIVPATNEKLFF.

This clone turned up a few times. The chain combines TRBV15 with TRBJ2-2; tentatively, D is TRBD1 (5 bases). The CDR3 has 17 amino acids. V was cut by 1 base and J by 1 base, with 13 bases left in between. Germline CDR1 LNHNV, CDR2 YYDKDF (reference sequence). The CDR3 reads CATSRVYPGMNTGELFF. The CDR3 bases are TGTGCCACCAGCAGAGTATACCCAGGGATGAACACCGGGGAGCTGTTTTTT.

This clone was observed a few times. The V call is TRBV4-1, the J call TRBJ2-7; TRBD1 matches 11 bases. Germline V gives CDR1 MGHRA, CDR2 YSYEKL. Trimming removed 4 bases from V and 6 bases from J; junction bases left unmatched: 8. The CDR3 is 15 amino acids. CDR3 loop: CASSRKDRGHIEQYF. CDR3 DNA: TGCGCCAGCAGCCGAAAGGACAGGGGGCATATCGAGCAGTACTTC.

J is TRBJ1-1 and V is TRBV4-2, with D possibly TRBD1 on 5 matching bases. The germline V gene encodes CDR1 LGHNA and CDR2 YNFKEQ. The CDR3 is 16 amino acids. The V gene lost 1 base and the J gene lost 0 bases, with 12 bases spanning the gap. The chain's CDR3 is CASSQVAGGVNTEAFF. In nucleotides, the CDR3 is TGTGCCAGCAGCCAAGTAGCTGGGGGGGTGAACACTGAAGCTTTCTTT.

V usage is TRBV7-9 and J usage is TRBJ1-2; 8 bases fit TRBD1. Germline CDR1 SEHNR, CDR2 FQNEAQ (reference sequence). Trimming at V came to 1 base and at J to 7 bases, leaving 5 bases not matched to a gene. The CDR3 runs to 14 residues. The CDR3 loop is CASSLDRGYSGYTF. The CDR3 DNA reads TGTGCCAGCAGCTTAGACAGGGGGTATAGTGGCTACACCTTC. The whole variable domain, filled in from reference TRBV7-9 and TRBJ1-2, reads DTGVSQNPRHKITKRGQNVTFRCDPISEHNRLYWYRQTLGQGPEFLTYFQNEAQLEKSRLLSDRFSAERPKGSFSTLEIQRTEQGDSAMYLCASSLDRGYSGYTFGSGTRLTVV.

V and J are TRBV7-9 and TRBJ1-1, with TRBD1 as a possible D gene (5 bases). CDR1 is SEHNR, CDR2 FQNEAQ, per germline (reference sequence). The V and J ends lost 4 bases and 0 bases respectively, with 9 bases between them. CDR3 length: 14 residues. CDR3 region: CASSSGPLNTEAFF. DNA of the CDR3: TGTGCCAGCAGCTCGGGACCGTTGAACACTGAAGCTTTCTTT.

The rearrangement uses TRBV7-9 and TRBJ2-1; maybe TRBD2 (7 bases). The germline CDR1 and CDR2 sequences are SEHNR and FQNEAQ (reference sequence). CDR3 length: 17 residues. Trimming stripped 8 bases from V and 0 bases from J, with 20 bases between. CDR3 DNA sequence: TGTGCCAGCCCCCGCGGGGGCGAATCTTCCTCCTACAATGAGCAGTTCTTC. This translates into CASPRGGESSSYNEQFF.

The V gene is TRBV14, the J gene TRBJ2-4; 7 bases agree with TRBD2. Unmatched junction bases numbered 3, after V lost 1 base and J lost 3 bases. Germline V lookup: CDR1 SGHDN, CDR2 FVKESK. The CDR3 contains 15 residues. CDR3 loop: CASSQGEGLKNIQYF. Here the CDR3 DNA reads TGTGCCAGCAGCCAAGGGGAGGGGCTCAAAAACATTCAGTACTTC.